This TCR beta chain emerged from a study of early T cells in non-severe SARS-CoV-2 infection (TCRdb year 2021). The study in broad terms: Because TCR sequencing was done on bulk RNA from unsorted whole blood, the alpha and beta chains could not be paired. Overall study outcomes, separate from this receptor: VDJdb matching was skewed toward anti-spike CD8 responses and likely underestimated virus-specific expansions, missing private and CD4 specificities.

This was a case-control study nested in a cohort of healthcare workers in London, UK, who had nasopharyngeal swab PCR tests and blood samples taken every week. Healthcare workers were enrolled in the week of the UK lockdown, from 23 to 31 March 2020, and were followed every week for up to roughly 16 weeks. The cysteine opens and the phenylalanine closes a CDR3 of 16 amino acids. Kept here is only the CDR3 DNA, which spans 48 bases and is read in frame from base 1. A distance of 16 bases separates the germline ends of V and J, which lose 0 bases and 4 bases respectively. The germline V gene provides CDR1 SGHRS and CDR2 YFSETQ. Of note for this clonotype: Which antigen it targets is not known. Per-base quality was not reported, and no clone a single base away is much larger than it.

The library was made by 5' RACE. Instrument on record: NextSeq 500. The TCR library protocol attached unique molecular identifiers to individual cDNA molecules to correct for sequencing error and PCR bias. Sequencing covered both TCR alpha and beta chains, and within each sample the abundances of alpha and beta sequences were tightly co-correlated. The original methods were these. Decombinator V4 was used to annotate the V gene, J gene and CDR3 of the TCR sequences. TCRs were defined as expanded if a significant change between any two time points was detected under a Poisson model with p below 0.0001. TCR abundances were normalised to the total number of TCRs sequenced per sample and expressed as counts per million. MAIT TCRs were defined by TRAV1-2 paired with TRAJ12, TRAJ20 or TRAJ33, and iNKT TCRs by TRAV10 paired with TRAJ18. VDJdb, accessed 1 November 2021, was searched for CMV, EBV and SARS-CoV-2 annotated TCRs, with TCRs annotated for multiple antigens excluded. TCRdb took the public reads, trimmed them with fastp at Q25, ran MiXCR for clone calling and kept in-frame beta chains. Entries that share a CDR3 protein sequence are merged under the most common genes and DNA. The V and J calls were not made by the authors but by TCRdb's processing. Here the sample has some 80,000 distinct CDR3 sequences; about 12% occur a single time. The ten largest clones capture around 3.5% of the sample.

The TCR comes from an adult who was a healthcare worker with PCR-confirmed SARS-CoV-2 infection or an uninfected control (not recorded which). The sequenced sample consisted of whole blood. The sequence is built from TRBV5-1 and TRBJ1-1; TRBD1 is perhaps the D gene, given 5 matching bases. Here is the DNA: TGCGCCAGCAGCTTGGTGGCCCCTTTAGGGACCACTGAAGCTTTCTTT. This encodes CASSLVAPLGTTEAFF. This CDR3, with the reference TRBV5-1 and TRBJ1-1 proteins standing in past its ends, gives the full variable domain KAGVTQTPRYLIKTRGQQVTLSCSPISGHRSVSWYQQTPGQGLQFLFEYFSETQRNKGNFPGRFSGRQFSNSRSEMNVSTLELGDSALYLCASSLVAPLGTTEAFFGQGTRLTVV.